These 24 T cell receptor beta chains came from one sample sequenced in a study of T cell responses to AZD1222 COVID-19 vaccine. The repertoire was sequenced with immunoSEQ multiplex PCR; TCRdb's copy has only in-frame clones and lacks some. The sample carries around 160,000 clones, about 81% recorded once. The source was peripheral blood, collected on day 0 of MenACWY control vaccination. These receptors originate from an adult in good health.

With regard to this clone: Other DNA variants within this sample encode the same CDR3. CDR3 region: CASSYSGDRGYEQYF. As DNA, the CDR3 is TGTGCCAGCAGTTACTCGGGGGACAGGGGCTACGAGCAGTACTTC. This sequence joins TRBV6-5 and TRBJ2-7; 10 bases line up with TRBD1. Losses at the gene ends were 0 bases for V and 3 bases for J; bases not matched to a gene: 2. The CDR3 loop spans 15 amino acids. CDR1 is MNHEY, CDR2 SVGAGI, per germline.

The chain joins TRBV2 to TRBJ2-3; D gene ambiguous. Germline V lookup: CDR1 SNHLY, CDR2 FYNNEI. Trimming removed 1 base at V and 0 bases at J, with 8 bases between. The CDR3 is 15 residues long. CDR3 in amino acids: CASSEETSSTDTQYF. Written as DNA, the CDR3 is TGTGCCAGCAGTGAAGAAACATCTAGCACAGATACGCAGTATTTT.

This chain links TRBV6-5 with TRBJ2-2, with D possibly being TRBD1 (6 bases). Trimming cost V 2 bases and J 5 bases, with 15 bases left between them. The CDR3 spans 16 residues. CDR1 MNHEY and CDR2 SVGAGI come from the germline V gene. CDR3 nucleotide sequence: TGTGCCAGCAGTTACCAACCGGGACAAAGGACCGGGGAGCTGTTTTTT. Amino acids: CASSYQPGQRTGELFF.

This sequence joins TRBV18 and TRBJ1-1; D remains unclear. The CDR3 is made up of 13 amino acids. Germline lookup yields CDR1 KGHSH and CDR2 LQKENI. Trimming took 2 bases from V and 7 from J, leaving 11 bases between them. The CDR3 sequence: CASSPYGVGEAFF. CDR3 DNA: TGTGCCAGCTCACCATACGGGGTGGGTGAAGCTTTCTTT.

V gene TRBV28 combines with J gene TRBJ1-4; 10 bases are shared with TRBD1. Germline V gene sequence: CDR1 MDHEN, CDR2 SYDVKM. V gave up 10 bases and J gave up 4 bases; unmatched junction bases: 12. The CDR3 has 16 amino acids. CDR3 residues: CATGDDRGQVNEKLFF. The CDR3 region has the DNA TGTGCCACGGGCGACGACAGGGGGCAAGTTAATGAAAAACTGTTTTTT.

The chain combines TRBV2 with TRBJ2-6; 7 nucleotides align to TRBD1. This CDR3 is built from 16 residues. V gave up 9 bases and J gave up 1 base; unmatched junction bases: 9. The germline V gene has CDR1 SNHLY and CDR2 FYNNEI. The CDR3, as DNA: TGTGCCAGTTCCGGGACAGTATATTCTGGGGCCAACGTCCTGACTTTC. Amino acid sequence: CASSGTVYSGANVLTF.

V is TRBV27 and J is TRBJ1-2; 12 positions match TRBD1. Germline V lookup: CDR1 MNHEY, CDR2 SMNVEV (reference sequence). The CDR3 loop spans 14 amino acids. V lost 4 bases to trimming and J lost 6 bases; unmatched junction nucleotides: 3. As DNA, the CDR3 is TGTGCCAGCAGTTGGGGACAGGGGGCCCATGGCTACACCTTC. Amino acid sequence: CASSWGQGAHGYTF.

The rearrangement uses TRBV2 and TRBJ2-2, with D maybe TRBD2 (6 bases). CDR1 and CDR2 from the germline V gene are SNHLY and FYNNEI. The CDR3 loop spans 16 amino acids. V was cut by 0 bases and J by 5 bases, with 13 bases left in between. DNA for the CDR3: TGTGCCAGCAGTGAAGCAATGCTAGCGAGGACCGGGGAGCTGTTTTTT. This gives the protein CASSEAMLARTGELFF.

This clone was recorded a few times. The chain is built from TRBV24-1 and TRBJ2-2, with D possibly matching TRBD2 (5 bases). Germline assignment: CDR1 KGHDR and CDR2 SFDVKD. There are 14 residues in the CDR3. V lost 1 base to trimming and J lost 5 bases, with 7 bases between them. The CDR3 sequence: CATSDFGGTGELFF. For the CDR3, the DNA is TGTGCCACCAGTGATTTTGGCGGGACCGGGGAGCTGTTTTTT.

This clone occurred once. V usage is TRBV7-9 and J usage is TRBJ2-1; D uncertain. CDR1 is SEHNR, CDR2 FQNEAQ, per germline (reference sequence). The V gene lost 1 base and the J gene lost 3 bases, with 10 bases spanning the gap. The length of the CDR3 is 15 residues. The CDR3: CASSLGSSYYNEQFF. The CDR3 coding sequence is TGTGCCAGCAGCTTAGGTTCTTCCTACTACAATGAGCAGTTCTTC.

The rearrangement uses TRBV4-2 and TRBJ2-2; D is undetermined. The CDR3 totals 14 residues. CDR1 and CDR2 (germline): LGHNA, YNFKEQ. V was trimmed by 1 base and J by 7 bases, leaving 10 bases between them. CDR3 sequence reads: CASSQVPHNGELFF. Here the CDR3 DNA reads TGTGCCAGCAGCCAAGTCCCGCACAACGGGGAGCTGTTTTTT.

The chain couples TRBV27 to TRBJ2-3; D is possibly TRBD1 or TRBD2 (6 bases each). V was shortened by 8 bases and J by 7 bases, with 19 bases between the two germline ends. Looked up from germline, CDR1 is MNHEY and CDR2 is SMNVEV (reference sequence). The CDR3 covers 14 residues. The CDR3 DNA is TGTGCCAGCTGCCTTGGAGGGGGGATGAATACGCAGTATTTT. This codes for CASCLGGGMNTQYF.

The chain links TRBV7-3 to TRBJ2-2, with D perhaps matching TRBD1 or TRBD2 (5 bases each). The CDR3 extends over 11 amino acids. Germline loops: CDR1 SGHTA, CDR2 FQGTGA. The V and J ends lost 9 bases and 8 bases respectively, with 10 bases between them. The CDR3 DNA is TGTGCCAGTGGGACGGGAGGGGAGCTGTTTTTT. As protein: CASGTGGELFF.

J is TRBJ1-4 and V is TRBV12-3 or TRBV12-4, with a tentative D call TRBD1 (6 bases). This CDR3 is built from 13 residues. V lost 5 bases and J lost 4, with 8 bases in between. The DNA for the CDR3 is TGTGCCAGCAGTGGACAGCGTAATGAAAAACTGTTTTTT. Translation gives CASSGQRNEKLFF.

On this clone: Other DNA sequences in the same sample also yield this CDR3. The chain is built from TRBV5-4 and TRBJ2-5, with 8 bases matching TRBD2. The CDR3 is 15 amino acids. The germline V gene has CDR1 SGHNT and CDR2 YYREEE (reference sequence). Germline trimming cut 2 bases from V and 2 bases from J; bases unmatched to any gene: 5. The CDR3 nucleotides read TGTGCCAGCAGCTTAAGCGGGGGACCACAAGAGACCCAGTACTTC. This encodes CASSLSGGPQETQYF.

This clone qualifies as medium-sized (0.01 to 0.1%). This chain's CDR3 is CASRDPKVYEQYF. The CDR3 DNA reads TGTGCCAGCAGGGACCCGAAGGTGTACGAGCAGTACTTC. V and J are TRBV2 and TRBJ2-7; D gene uncertain. The CDR3 runs 13 residues. Germline CDR1 SNHLY, CDR2 FYNNEI. Trimming pared 6 bases from V and 4 bases from J, leaving 13 bases between.

This clone has just one count. V and J are TRBV11-2 and TRBJ2-7; possible D gene TRBD1, 6 bases. The CDR3 is 14 amino acids. With 5 bases removed from V and 2 bases from J, the gap between germline ends came to 13 bases. Germline V CDR1 and CDR2: SGHAT, FQNNGV. DNA for the CDR3: TGTGCCAGCAGCCCGGACAGCCCTCCCTACGAGCAGTACTTC. Its translation: CASSPDSPPYEQYF. Drawing the rest from reference TRBV11-2 and TRBJ2-7, the complete variable domain is EAGVAQSPRYKIIEKRQSVAFWCNPISGHATLYWYQQILGQGPKLLIQFQNNGVVDDSQLPKDRFSAERLKGVDSTLKIQPAKLEDSAVYLCASSPDSPPYEQYFGPGTRLTVT.

The rearrangement links TRBV20-1 to TRBJ2-3, with a tentative D call TRBD1 (6 bases). The CDR3 is made up of 15 amino acids. Germline CDR1 DFQATT, CDR2 SNEGSKA (reference sequence). V lost 3 bases, J lost 7 bases, and 20 bases lay in between. The CDR3 protein is CSASQHAGTQNTQYF. The CDR3 DNA is TGCAGTGCTAGTCAGCATGCCGGGACACAGAATACGCAGTATTTT.

The rearrangement uses TRBV10-3 and TRBJ1-5; D call uncertain. This CDR3 spans 16 amino acids. Trimming stripped 0 bases from V and 0 bases from J, with 9 bases between. Germline V gene sequence: CDR1 ENHRY, CDR2 SYGVKD. The chain's CDR3 is CAISESDWYSNQPQHF. As DNA, the CDR3 is TGTGCCATCAGTGAGTCCGACTGGTATAGCAATCAGCCCCAGCATTTT.

The genes are TRBV5-4 and TRBJ1-2, with TRBD1 matching over 9 bases. The CDR3 extends over 15 amino acids. Germline V gene lookup returns CDR1 SGHNT and CDR2 YYREEE (reference sequence). J was trimmed by 5 bases and V by 4 bases; bases with no gene match: 9. The CDR3 spells CASSTWTGADYGYTF. CDR3 nucleotides: TGTGCCAGCAGCACCTGGACAGGGGCGGATTATGGCTACACCTTC.

This chain joins TRBV5-1 and TRBJ1-1, with D perhaps TRBD1 (5 bases). The V end was cut by 2 bases, the J end by 4 bases, with 12 bases between. The CDR3 extends over 14 amino acids. Germline V gives CDR1 SGHRS, CDR2 YFSETQ. The CDR3 DNA reads TGCGCCAGCAGCTTACGACAGTCATCCACTGAAGCTTTCTTT. Translated: CASSLRQSSTEAFF.

Here the CDR3 reads CASSLGTANYEQYV. As DNA, the CDR3 is TGTGCCAGCAGTTTAGGGACAGCGAATTACGAGCAGTACGTC. V is TRBV28 and J is TRBJ2-7, with 7 bases lining up with TRBD1. The germline gives CDR1 MDHEN, CDR2 SYDVKM. The trim removed 2 bases at V and 4 bases at J, leaving 5 bases unmatched. The CDR3 is 14 residues long.

This clone was seen more than once but under ten times. The rearrangement links TRBV7-9 to TRBJ1-3; the match to TRBD1 covers 8 bases. Per germline, CDR1 SEHNR and CDR2 FQNEAQ (reference sequence). V was clipped by 4 bases and J by 6 bases; unmatched bases: 8. The CDR3 has 15 amino acids. DNA for the CDR3: TGTGCCAGCAGCTCCACAGGGGGGTCAGAAAACACCATATATTTT. The encoded protein is CASSSTGGSENTIYF.

This chain links TRBV4-1 with TRBJ1-6; D is unclear. Deletions cut 1 base from V and 5 bases from J, with 6 bases between. The CDR3 spans 14 residues. Germline V gene sequence: CDR1 MGHRA, CDR2 YSYEKL. The DNA of the CDR3 is TGCGCCAGCAGCCAAGGTCTGAATAATTCACCCCTCCACTTT. It codes for CASSQGLNNSPLHF.